What follows is one TCR beta chain and its context. This specimen comes from a study of T cells after yellow fever vaccination. TCRdb recomputed calls from the 5' RACE reads with MiXCR, one row per CDR3 protein. The sample lists under 200,000 distinct CDR3 sequences; around 10% were seen once. The origin of this receptor is a man between 18 and 29 years old who received the YFV17D yellow fever vaccine. The sample in question was CD8+ T cells sorted from PBMCs, obtained 15 days after the yellow fever booster vaccination.

CDR3 coding DNA: TGTGCCAGCAGCCTCGCACTCCCGGGGGGCTACACCTTC. This encodes CASSLALPGGYTF. The gene calls are TRBV14 and TRBJ1-2; D ambiguous. The germline V gene encodes CDR1 SGHDN and CDR2 FVKESK. Deletions cut 4 bases from V and 8 bases from J, with 14 bases between. The CDR3 spans 13 residues.